The sequence of this T cell receptor (beta chain) was determined in a study of blood T cell repertoires in COVID-19. The CDR3 covers 15 residues. In germline, CDR1 is LNHNV, CDR2 YYDKDF (reference sequence). V lost 0 bases to trimming and J lost 4 bases, with 12 bases between them. Sequenced by immunoSEQ multiplex PCR; TCRdb stores in-frame clones only, minus some. This sample has about 200,000 clones, with around 88% found just once. This sequence joins TRBV15 and TRBJ1-2, with TRBD1 as a possible D gene (6 bases). This TCR came from a young woman who had been exposed to COVID-19. The sequenced sample was PBMCs or T cells enriched from blood (not recorded which). The CDR3 DNA is TGTGCCACCAGCAGAGAGGCACGACAGGTCTATGGCTACACCTTC. This translates into CATSREARQVYGYTF. Filled out from reference TRBV15 and TRBJ1-2, the complete variable domain reads DAMVIQNPRYQVTQFGKPVTLSCSQTLNHNVMYWYQQKSSQAPKLLFHYYDKDFNNEADTPDNFQSRRPNTSFCFLDIRSPGLGDTAMYLCATSREARQVYGYTFGSGTRLTVV.